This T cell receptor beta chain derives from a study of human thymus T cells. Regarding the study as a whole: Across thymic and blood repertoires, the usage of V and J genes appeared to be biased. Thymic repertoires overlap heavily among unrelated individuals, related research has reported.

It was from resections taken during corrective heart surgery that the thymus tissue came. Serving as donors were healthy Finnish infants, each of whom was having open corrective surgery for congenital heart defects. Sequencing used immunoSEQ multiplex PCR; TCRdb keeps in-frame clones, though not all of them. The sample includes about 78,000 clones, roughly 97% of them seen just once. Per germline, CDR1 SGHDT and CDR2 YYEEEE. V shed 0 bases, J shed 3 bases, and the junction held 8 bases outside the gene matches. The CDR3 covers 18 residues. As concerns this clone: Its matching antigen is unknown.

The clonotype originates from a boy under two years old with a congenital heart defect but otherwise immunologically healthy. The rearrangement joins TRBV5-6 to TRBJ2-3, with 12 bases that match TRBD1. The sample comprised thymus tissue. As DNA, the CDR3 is TGTGCCAGCAGCTTGGCCCGGGGACAGGGGGCAAGAACAGATACGCAGTATTTT. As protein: CASSLARGQGARTDTQYF.